Sequencing of this T cell receptor beta chain was carried out in a study of T cell changes during pregnancy in multiple sclerosis. TCRdb's table, derived via immunoSEQ multiplex PCR, lists solely in-frame clones and lacks some. This sample has around 97,000 clones; around nine tenths occur once, and the top ten carry around 0.78%. Trimming shortened V by 4 bases and J by 1 base, and 13 bases separated the two germline ends. This CDR3 is 15 amino acids long. The germline gives CDR1 WNHNN, CDR2 SYGVQD (reference sequence). The V and J genes are TRBV10-1 and TRBJ1-1; no firm D call. The receptor was derived from a female donor in good health, enrolled as a control in a pregnancy study. Source: peripheral blood, taken in the second trimester of pregnancy. DNA for the CDR3: TGCGCCAGCAGTGGCTCTGAGTACCCGAACACTGAAGCTTTCTTT. Its translation: CASSGSEYPNTEAFF.